Following are 13 T cell receptor beta chains from one sample sequenced in a study of shared clonotypes between healthy human individuals (dated by TCRdb to the early 2020s). Library creation used the immunoSEQ multiplex PCR assay. TCRdb re-hosts the immuneACCESS table, in-frame sequences only. Its copies lack some clones; in the studies checked, an unresolved V gene accounts for under half of them, and the cause for the rest is not known. The sample table lists roughly 1 million clones, about 74% of them with a count of one. 1.5% of the sample comes from the top ten. Input material: memory CD4+ T cells sorted from blood. The sample's cell subset or site label, decoded: CD45RA-negative fraction. The receptors shown here come from a man between 18 and 29 years old in good health.

This clone was detected once. The CDR3 DNA follows: TGTGCCAGCAGTGTAGGTGACTCTGGAAACACCATATATTTT. This sequence encodes CASSVGDSGNTIYF. The V gene is TRBV6-1, the J gene TRBJ1-3; D call uncertain. The V end lost 4 bases, the J end lost 0 bases, and 7 bases lay between the germline ends. Germline lookup yields CDR1 MNHNS and CDR2 SASEGT. The CDR3 contains 14 residues.

This clone was detected a few times. The chain is built from TRBV9 and TRBJ1-5; D perhaps matches TRBD1 (6 bases). The germline V and J ends were trimmed by 0 bases and 4 bases, with 20 bases remaining between them. This CDR3 is built from 18 residues. CDR1 SGDLS and CDR2 YYNGEE come from the germline V gene. The CDR3 reads CASSVATRGQGRNQPQHF. The CDR3 DNA follows: TGTGCCAGCAGCGTAGCTACAAGGGGACAAGGGCGAAATCAGCCCCAGCATTTT.

This clone was seen a handful of times. The chain has TRBV2 and TRBJ2-7; D unresolved. The germline gives CDR1 SNHLY, CDR2 FYNNEI. V was cut by 2 bases and J by 3 bases, with 8 bases left in between. This CDR3 contains 13 residues. CDR3 nucleotide sequence: TGTGCCAGCAGTGAAACTGCCAGCTACGAGCAGTACTTC. Translated: CASSETASYEQYF.

The CDR3 nucleotides are TGTGCCAGCACCAAGAGCGGGAGTGGCTCCTACGAGCAGTACTTC. Its protein is CASTKSGSGSYEQYF. The V and J genes are TRBV2 and TRBJ2-7; 8 bases agree with TRBD2. Germline V gene data show CDR1 as SNHLY and CDR2 as FYNNEI. V lost 7 bases, J lost 0 bases, and 8 bases stayed unmatched. This CDR3 is built from 15 residues.

J is TRBJ2-7 and V is TRBV4-3; D gene uncertain. There are 17 residues in the CDR3. Between the trimmed V and J ends, which lost 0 bases and 5 bases, there was a span of 20 bases. Looked up from germline, CDR1 is LGHNA and CDR2 is YSLEER. CDR3 region: CASSQDYTPTFGDEQYF. The CDR3 DNA reads as TGCGCCAGCAGCCAAGATTATACCCCAACGTTCGGTGACGAGCAGTACTTC.

There are a few counts of this clone. At the DNA level, this CDR3 is encoded by other sequences in the same sample as well. The rearrangement links TRBV5-1 to TRBJ2-3; unclear D gene. V was trimmed by 0 bases and J by 2 bases, leaving 7 bases between them. Germline CDR1 reads SGHRS; CDR2 reads YFSETQ. The CDR3 has 14 residues. The CDR3 loop is CASSLEGPTDTQYF. The CDR3 region has the DNA TGCGCCAGCAGCTTGGAGGGCCCCACAGATACGCAGTATTTT.

This rearrangement joins TRBV5-4 to TRBJ2-5; TRBD2 matches 7 bases. CDR1 and CDR2 from the germline V gene are SGHNT and YYREEE (reference sequence). Unmatched junction bases numbered 16, after V lost 9 bases and J lost 5 bases. CDR3 length: 15 amino acids. Here the CDR3 reads CATTNRGVVTETQYF. The CDR3 DNA reads as TGTGCCACTACCAACCGGGGGGTGGTCACGGAGACCCAGTACTTC.

The CDR3 protein is CASSRGNSYNEQFF. The CDR3 DNA follows: TGTGCCAGCAGTCGAGGAAACTCCTACAATGAGCAGTTCTTC. The rearrangement joins TRBV5-6 to TRBJ2-1; D is unresolved. From germline, CDR1 is SGHDT and CDR2 YYEEEE. The CDR3 has 14 residues. Deletions cut 5 bases from V and 0 bases from J, with 9 bases between.

This clone occurred once. The V call is TRBV5-1, the J call TRBJ2-1; 11 positions agree with TRBD2. After removal of 0 bases from V and 8 bases from J, the junction contained 16 bases not matched to a gene. The germline V gene has CDR1 SGHRS and CDR2 YFSETQ. The CDR3 is 19 amino acids. The CDR3: CASSLVRTGASGRYYEQFF. The DNA of the CDR3 is TGCGCCAGCAGCTTGGTCCGGACAGGGGCTAGCGGGAGGTACTATGAGCAGTTCTTC.

This chain links TRBV6-1 with TRBJ1-5; D perhaps matches TRBD1 (5 bases). Germline V gene sequence: CDR1 MNHNS, CDR2 SASEGT. This CDR3 region has 16 residues. Trimming took off 8 bases at V and 1 base at J, with 18 bases between the two ends. The CDR3 is CASGGGQGISNQPQHF. DNA for the CDR3: TGTGCCAGCGGTGGAGGGCAGGGCATAAGCAATCAGCCCCAGCATTTT.

This sequence joins TRBV4-3 and TRBJ2-7; D assignment may be TRBD1 or TRBD2 (5 bases each). In germline, CDR1 is LGHNA, CDR2 YSLEER. V was shortened by 4 bases and J by 4 bases, with 11 bases between the two germline ends. The CDR3 is made up of 13 amino acids. CDR3 sequence (DNA): TGCGCCAGCAGCCGGGACGACGGTTACGAGCAGTACTTC. It is translated as CASSRDDGYEQYF.

With respect to this clone: A far larger clone lies a single base away; this is likely a read error. The rearrangement uses TRBV11-2 and TRBJ2-7; no clear D. Germline V CDR1 and CDR2: SGHAT, FQNNGV. The CDR3 length is 12 residues. CDR3 nucleotides: TGTGCCAGCAGCCTCACGACCTACGAGCGGTACTTC. Translated: CASSLTTYERYF.

The V gene is TRBV10-1, the J gene TRBJ2-2; tentatively, D is TRBD2 (7 bases). Trimming took 5 bases from V and 5 from J, leaving 15 bases between them. Germline lookup yields CDR1 WNHNN and CDR2 SYGVQD (reference sequence). The CDR3 covers 15 residues. The CDR3 sequence: CASSKGGAGTGELFF. CDR3 coding DNA: TGCGCCAGCAGTAAAGGGGGGGCAGGAACCGGGGAGCTGTTTTTT.